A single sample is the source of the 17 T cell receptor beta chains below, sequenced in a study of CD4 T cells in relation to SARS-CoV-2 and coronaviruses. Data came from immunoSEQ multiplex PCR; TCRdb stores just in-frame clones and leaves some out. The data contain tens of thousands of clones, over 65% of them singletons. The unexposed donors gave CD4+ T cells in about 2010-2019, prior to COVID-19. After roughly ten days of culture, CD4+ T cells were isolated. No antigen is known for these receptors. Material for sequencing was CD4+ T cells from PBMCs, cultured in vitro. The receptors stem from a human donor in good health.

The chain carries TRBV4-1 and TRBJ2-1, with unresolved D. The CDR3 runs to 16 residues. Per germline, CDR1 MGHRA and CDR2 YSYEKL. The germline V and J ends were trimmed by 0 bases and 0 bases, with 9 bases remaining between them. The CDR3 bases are TGCGCCAGCAGCCAAGATGGTGCGAGCTCCTACAATGAGCAGTTCTTC. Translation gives CASSQDGASSYNEQFF.

The CDR3 DNA reads as TGTGCCAGCAGCCCATCGGGGCCCTCCCAAGAGACCCAGTACTTC. It is translated as CASSPSGPSQETQYF. The chain joins TRBV28 to TRBJ2-5, with D perhaps TRBD1 or TRBD2 (5 bases each). The ends were cut back, 6 bases at V and 1 base at J, with 15 bases in the middle. The CDR3 length is 15 residues. The germline gives CDR1 MDHEN, CDR2 SYDVKM.

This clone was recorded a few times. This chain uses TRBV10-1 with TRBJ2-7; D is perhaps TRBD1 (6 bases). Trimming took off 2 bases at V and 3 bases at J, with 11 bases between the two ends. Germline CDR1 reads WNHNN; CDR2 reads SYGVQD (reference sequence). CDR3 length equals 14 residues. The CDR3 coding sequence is TGCGCCAGCAGTGAGGGAGTAGGGGGCTACGAGCAGTACTTC. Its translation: CASSEGVGGYEQYF.

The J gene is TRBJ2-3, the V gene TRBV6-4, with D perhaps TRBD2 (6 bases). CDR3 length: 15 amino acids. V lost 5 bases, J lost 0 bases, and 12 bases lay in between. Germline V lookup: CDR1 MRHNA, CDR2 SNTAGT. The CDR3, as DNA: TGTGCCAGCAGTCCTAGCGTTTCTAGCACAGATACGCAGTATTTT. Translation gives CASSPSVSSTDTQYF.

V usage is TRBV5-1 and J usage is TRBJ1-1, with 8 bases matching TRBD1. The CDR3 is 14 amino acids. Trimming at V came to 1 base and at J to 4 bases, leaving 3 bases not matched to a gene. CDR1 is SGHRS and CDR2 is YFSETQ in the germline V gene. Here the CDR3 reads CASSLNRGSTEAFF. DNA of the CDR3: TGCGCCAGCAGCTTGAACAGGGGGAGCACTGAAGCTTTCTTT.

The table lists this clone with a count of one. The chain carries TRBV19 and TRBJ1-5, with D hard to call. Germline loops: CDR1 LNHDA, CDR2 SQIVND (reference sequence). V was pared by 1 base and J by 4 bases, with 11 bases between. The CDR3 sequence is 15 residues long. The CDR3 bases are TGTGCCAGTAGTATAGCGGCGCCCCCTAATCAGCCCCAGCATTTT. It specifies CASSIAAPPNQPQHF.

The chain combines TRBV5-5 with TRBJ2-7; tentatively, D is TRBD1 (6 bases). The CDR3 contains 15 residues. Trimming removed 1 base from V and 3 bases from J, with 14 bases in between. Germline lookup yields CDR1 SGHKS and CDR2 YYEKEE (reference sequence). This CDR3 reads CASSLLGAENYEQYF. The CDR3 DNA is TGTGCCAGCAGCTTGTTGGGGGCGGAGAACTACGAGCAGTACTTC.

The CDR3 loop is CATSDSGTHGYTF. The CDR3 DNA sequence: TGTGCCACCAGTGATTCAGGTACCCATGGCTACACCTTC. The chain has TRBV24-1 and TRBJ1-2; no clear D gene. Looked up from germline, CDR1 is KGHDR and CDR2 is SFDVKD. V was shortened by 2 bases and J by 6 bases, with 9 bases between the two germline ends. The CDR3 consists of 13 residues.

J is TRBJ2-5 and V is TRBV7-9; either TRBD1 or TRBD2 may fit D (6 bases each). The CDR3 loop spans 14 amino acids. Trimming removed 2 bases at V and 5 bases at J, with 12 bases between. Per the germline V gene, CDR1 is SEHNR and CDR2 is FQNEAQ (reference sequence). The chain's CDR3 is CASSLWGAGETQYF. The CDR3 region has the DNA TGTGCCAGCAGCTTATGGGGGGCCGGGGAGACCCAGTACTTC.

The CDR3 nucleotides read TGTGCCAGCTCACTGGGAGGGACAGGGAACACTGAAGCTTTCTTT. It codes for CASSLGGTGNTEAFF. The V call is TRBV18, the J call TRBJ1-1; 8 nucleotides agree with TRBD1. After removal of 4 bases from V and 1 base from J, the junction contained 5 bases not matched to a gene. CDR1 KGHSH and CDR2 LQKENI come from the germline V gene. This CDR3 contains 15 residues.

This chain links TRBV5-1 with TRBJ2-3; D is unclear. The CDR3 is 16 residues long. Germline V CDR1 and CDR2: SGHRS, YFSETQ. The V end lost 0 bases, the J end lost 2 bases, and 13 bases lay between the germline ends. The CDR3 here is CASSLGALTDTDTQYF. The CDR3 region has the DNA TGCGCCAGCAGCTTGGGGGCTCTTACAGACACAGATACGCAGTATTTT.

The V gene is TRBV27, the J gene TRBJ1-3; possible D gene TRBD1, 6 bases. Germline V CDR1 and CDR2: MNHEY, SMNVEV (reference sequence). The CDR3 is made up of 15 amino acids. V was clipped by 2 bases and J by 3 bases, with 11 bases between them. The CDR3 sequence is CASSLQGIGGNTIYF. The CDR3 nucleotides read TGTGCCAGCAGTTTACAGGGGATAGGTGGAAACACCATATATTTT.

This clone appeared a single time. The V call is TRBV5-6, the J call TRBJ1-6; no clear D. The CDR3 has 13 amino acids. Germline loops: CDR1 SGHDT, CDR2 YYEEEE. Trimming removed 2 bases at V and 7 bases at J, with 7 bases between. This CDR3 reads CASSFESNSPLHF. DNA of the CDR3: TGTGCCAGCAGCTTCGAAAGCAATTCACCCCTCCACTTT.

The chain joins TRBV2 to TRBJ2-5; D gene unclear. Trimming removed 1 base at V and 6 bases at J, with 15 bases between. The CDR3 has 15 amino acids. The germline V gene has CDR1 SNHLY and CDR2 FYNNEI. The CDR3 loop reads CASSEGQAPIKTQYF. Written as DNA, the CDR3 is TGTGCCAGCAGTGAAGGTCAGGCCCCAATAAAGACCCAGTACTTC. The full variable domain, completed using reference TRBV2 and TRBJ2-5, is EPEVTQTPSHQVTQMGQEVILRCVPISNHLYFYWYRQILGQKVEFLVSFYNNEISEKSEIFDDQFSVERPDGSNFTLKIRSTKLEDSAMYFCASSEGQAPIKTQYFGPGTRLLVL.

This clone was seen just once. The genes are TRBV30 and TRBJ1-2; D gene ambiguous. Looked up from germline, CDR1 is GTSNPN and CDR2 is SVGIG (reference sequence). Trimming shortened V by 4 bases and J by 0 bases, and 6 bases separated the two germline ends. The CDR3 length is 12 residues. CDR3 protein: CAWNEANYGYTF. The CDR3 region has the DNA TGTGCCTGGAACGAAGCTAACTATGGCTACACCTTC.

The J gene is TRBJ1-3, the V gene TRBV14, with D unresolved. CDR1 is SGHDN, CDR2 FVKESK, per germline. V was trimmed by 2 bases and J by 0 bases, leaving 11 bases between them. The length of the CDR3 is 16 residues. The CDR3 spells CASSQPQQLSGNTIYF. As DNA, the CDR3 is TGTGCCAGCAGCCAACCACAGCAACTCTCTGGAAACACCATATATTTT.

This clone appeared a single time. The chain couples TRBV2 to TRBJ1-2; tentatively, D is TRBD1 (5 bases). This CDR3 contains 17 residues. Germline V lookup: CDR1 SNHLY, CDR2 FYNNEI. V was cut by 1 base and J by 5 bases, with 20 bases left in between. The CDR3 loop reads CASSEVPLGGREYGYTF. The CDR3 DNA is TGTGCCAGCAGTGAAGTACCTCTAGGAGGCAGGGAATATGGCTACACCTTC.